This T cell receptor beta chain was obtained from a study of cytomegalovirus exposure and HLA in healthy donors. Study background: Of all 400 or so donors who were genotyped, roughly 81% belonged to the Caucasian-associated ancestry cluster. Study-level points and caveats: What a later analysis reportedly showed was that an Asian-associated ancestry cluster had fewer N-insertions than the approximately 720-donor mean. The study put 150 or so TCR beta chains on its list as cytomegalovirus-associated. Owing to their indistinguishability, certain V segments, notably TRBV6-2 and TRBV6-3, were excluded.

CDR1 and CDR2 (germline): MNHEY, SVGAGI. V was clipped by 7 bases and J by 11 bases, with 21 bases between them. The CDR3 is 15 amino acids. A word on this clone: Its antigen is not known.

This PCR relied on a set of 60 Vbeta primers and 13 Jbeta primers. Method: immunoSEQ multiplex PCR; TCRdb's copy keeps in-frame clones and lacks some. Its listing shows about 74,000 clones. This receptor was obtained from a female donor in good health and CMV-seropositive. The chain recombines TRBV6-5 with TRBJ1-6, with D maybe TRBD1 (6 bases). Sequenced sample: PBMCs. CDR3 sequence reads: CASKQRGGSGPPLHF. The CDR3 DNA sequence: TGTGCCAGCAAGCAGAGAGGGGGAAGCGGTCCACCCCTCCACTTT.